Below are 10 T cell receptor beta chains sequenced from a single sample in a study of a mutant IDH1 vaccine in newly diagnosed glioma (dated by TCRdb to the early 2020s). According to the study, the label for this sample's time point signals: baseline, week 1 (first vaccination visit). The treatment or condition label of this sample denotes: pre-vaccination baseline after standard-of-care therapy. Preparation of the library involved the immunoSEQ multiplex PCR assay. TCRdb provides this immuneACCESS table in a form limited to in-frame rearrangements. Some clones are lacking; in checked studies, under half of them reflect an unresolved V gene, and why the rest are absent is not known. In all, the sample holds 85,000 to 100,000 clones, and 80% to 90% of those were seen once. Around 7.4% of the sample belongs to the ten largest clones. The sequencing used PBMCs, collected from a glioma patient treated with radiotherapy, temozolomide or both. These TCRs come from a woman aged 45-59 years with glioma.

The chain combines TRBV5-4 with TRBJ2-7, with D unresolved. There are 12 residues in the CDR3. Trimming pared 4 bases from V and 3 bases from J, leaving 8 bases between. Germline V gene lookup returns CDR1 SGHNT and CDR2 YYREEE (reference sequence). The DNA for the CDR3 is TGTGCCAGCAGCCAAGTCGGCTACGAGCAGTACTTC. Its translation is CASSQVGYEQYF.

The chain uses TRBV15 and TRBJ1-1; a possible D gene is TRBD1 (6 bases). Germline V gene sequence: CDR1 LNHNV, CDR2 YYDKDF (reference sequence). This CDR3 is 15 amino acids long. Trimming shortened V by 0 bases and J by 4 bases, and 12 bases separated the two germline ends. CDR3 loop: CATSRDIPGATEAFF. The CDR3 DNA follows: TGTGCCACCAGCAGAGATATCCCAGGGGCCACTGAAGCTTTCTTT.

This chain joins TRBV19 and TRBJ2-3; a possible D gene is TRBD2 (7 bases). This CDR3 is built from 17 residues. The V gene's germline CDR1 is LNHDA and CDR2 SQIVND (reference sequence). The V end lost 5 bases, the J end lost 0 bases, and 18 bases lay between the germline ends. CDR3: CASSAGGLLPSTDTQYF. For the CDR3, the DNA is TGTGCCAGTAGTGCCGGGGGGCTACTCCCTAGCACAGATACGCAGTATTTT.

The chain carries TRBV6-5 and TRBJ2-7; D may be TRBD1 (6 bases). This CDR3 is 14 amino acids long. Per the germline V gene, CDR1 is MNHEY and CDR2 is SVGAGI. V dropped 6 bases and J dropped 0 bases, with 12 bases sitting between them. Here the CDR3 reads CASSRGPSSYEQYF. Written as DNA, the CDR3 is TGTGCCAGCAGCAGGGGCCCCAGCTCCTACGAGCAGTACTTC.

The V and J genes are TRBV27 and TRBJ2-1; D unresolved. The germline V gene has CDR1 MNHEY and CDR2 SMNVEV (reference sequence). This CDR3 has 12 residues. Trimming cost V 6 bases and J 11 bases, with 14 bases left between them. The CDR3: CASSMARTKQFF. The CDR3 DNA reads as TGTGCCAGCAGCATGGCCAGAACCAAGCAGTTCTTC.

The chain links TRBV6-6 to TRBJ2-7; TRBD2 matches at 7 bases. This CDR3 has 14 amino acids. The germline V gene has CDR1 MNHNY and CDR2 SVGAGI (reference sequence). J gave up 5 bases and V 0 bases, and 4 bases lay outside the gene matches. This CDR3 is CASSYSAGIDEQYF. DNA for the CDR3: TGTGCCAGCAGTTACTCAGCGGGGATCGACGAGCAGTACTTC.

The J gene is TRBJ1-1, the V gene TRBV6-1, with D unresolved. Germline values: CDR1 MNHNS, CDR2 SASEGT. CDR3 length equals 13 residues. V lost 1 base to trimming and J lost 4 bases, with 7 bases between them. In DNA form, the CDR3 reads TGTGCCAGCAGTGAAGTAATTAGCACTGAAGCTTTCTTT. It yields the protein CASSEVISTEAFF.

This clone was picked up one time. This chain links TRBV18 with TRBJ1-5, with D uncertain. The germline V gene has CDR1 KGHSH and CDR2 LQKENI. Trimming cost V 6 bases and J 5 bases, with 14 bases left between them. The length of the CDR3 is 14 residues. The CDR3 spells CASSVLDGDQPQHF. CDR3 bases: TGTGCCAGCTCGGTCCTGGACGGAGATCAGCCCCAGCATTTT.

The chain has TRBV7-2 and TRBJ2-5, with 9 positions matching TRBD1. V was pared by 5 bases and J by 3 bases, with 13 bases of the junction left unmatched. The CDR3 loop spans 17 amino acids. Germline loops: CDR1 SGHTA, CDR2 FQGNSA. CDR3 DNA: TGTGCCAGCAGCCCTGGGGGGATACAGGGGGCGAAAGAGACCCAGTACTTC. It codes for CASSPGGIQGAKETQYF.

This sequence joins TRBV27 and TRBJ1-1; the match to TRBD1 covers 7 bases. The germline CDR1 and CDR2 sequences are MNHEY and SMNVEV (reference sequence). Trimming took 5 bases from V and 5 from J; bases not matched to a gene: 5. The CDR3 consists of 13 residues. The CDR3 is CASSDRVWTEAFF. The DNA for the CDR3 is TGTGCCAGCAGTGACAGGGTATGGACTGAAGCTTTCTTT.